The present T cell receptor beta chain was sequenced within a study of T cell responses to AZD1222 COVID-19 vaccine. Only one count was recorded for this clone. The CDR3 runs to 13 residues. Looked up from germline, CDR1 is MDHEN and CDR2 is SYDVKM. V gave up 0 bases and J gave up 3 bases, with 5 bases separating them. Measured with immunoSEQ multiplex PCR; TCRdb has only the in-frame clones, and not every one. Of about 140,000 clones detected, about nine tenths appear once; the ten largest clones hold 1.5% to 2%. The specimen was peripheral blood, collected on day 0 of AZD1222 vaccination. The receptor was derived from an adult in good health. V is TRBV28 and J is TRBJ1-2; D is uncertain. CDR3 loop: CASSLWPDYGYTF. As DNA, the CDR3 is TGTGCCAGCAGTTTATGGCCAGACTATGGCTACACCTTC.